This T cell receptor (beta chain) was recorded in a study of T cells after yellow fever vaccination. Across the study: Libraries from low-cell-number fractions were prepared with the SMART-Seq v4 Ultra Low Input RNA kit. Study results and limitations: In post-booster samples, most primary-vaccination clones reappeared (roughly 96% CD4, 70% to 90% CD8). Weaker, the secondary response peaked sooner, at day 5 versus 15.

Remarks on this clonotype: Its antigen remains unidentified.

TCRdb fed the 5' RACE reads into MiXCR, producing one record per CDR3 protein. The sample lists hundreds of thousands of distinct CDR3 sequences, under 25% occurring once. This sample comprised PBMCs, obtained 15 days after the yellow fever booster vaccination. This clonotype was sampled from a man aged 25-45 years who received the YFV17D yellow fever vaccine.

CDR3 sequence: CATSRVGTDTQYF. CDR3 sequence (DNA): TGTGCCACCAGCAGAGTTGGGACAGATACGCAGTATTTT. The V gene is TRBV15, the J gene TRBJ2-3; D gene uncertain. The V gene's germline CDR1 is LNHNV and CDR2 YYDKDF (reference sequence). V was shortened by 1 base and J by 3 bases, with 5 bases between the two germline ends. The CDR3 has 13 amino acids.